The 24 T cell receptor beta chains presented below share a single source sample, sequenced in a study of shared clonotypes between healthy human individuals. Measured with immunoSEQ multiplex PCR; TCRdb has only the in-frame clones, and not every one. The sample carries roughly 1 million clones, about 80% recorded once. The specimen sequenced was memory CD4+ T cells from PBMCs. As for subset: CD45RA-negative fraction. These receptors were obtained from a young man in good health. Some clones in this sample may be carry-over from other donors' samples.

The J gene is TRBJ1-2, the V gene TRBV7-9; D is ambiguous. CDR3 length: 11 amino acids. In germline, CDR1 is SEHNR, CDR2 FQNEAQ (reference sequence). V was cut by 6 bases and J by 8 bases, with 10 bases left in between. As DNA, the CDR3 is TGTGCCAGCAGGGCAACAGTAGGCTACACCTTC. This gives the protein CASRATVGYTF. The full variable domain, rest sourced from reference TRBV7-9 and TRBJ1-2, is DTGVSQNPRHKITKRGQNVTFRCDPISEHNRLYWYRQTLGQGPEFLTYFQNEAQLEKSRLLSDRFSAERPKGSFSTLEIQRTEQGDSAMYLCASRATVGYTFGSGTRLTVV.

This clone showed up many times. The rearrangement uses TRBV2 and TRBJ2-2; D remains ambiguous. Germline V gives CDR1 SNHLY, CDR2 FYNNEI. This CDR3 contains 15 residues. Trimming shortened V by 4 bases and J by 2 bases, and 11 bases separated the two germline ends. As DNA, the CDR3 is TGTGCCAGCAGTGGGATGGGCAGAAACACCGGGGAGCTGTTTTTT. Encoded protein: CASSGMGRNTGELFF. Full variable domain (missing parts from reference TRBV2 and TRBJ2-2): EPEVTQTPSHQVTQMGQEVILRCVPISNHLYFYWYRQILGQKVEFLVSFYNNEISEKSEIFDDQFSVERPDGSNFTLKIRSTKLEDSAMYFCASSGMGRNTGELFFGEGSRLTVL.

This clone came up many times. The chain carries TRBV19 and TRBJ1-1; D is unresolved. The CDR3 loop spans 15 amino acids. The germline V and J ends were trimmed by 5 bases and 0 bases, with 13 bases remaining between them. Germline V gene sequence: CDR1 LNHDA, CDR2 SQIVND (reference sequence). CDR3 DNA: TGTGCCAGTAGTGGCGGGAACAGCATGAACACTGAAGCTTTCTTT. Its protein product is CASSGGNSMNTEAFF.

The chain couples TRBV5-4 to TRBJ2-3; D may be TRBD2 (5 bases). Germline CDR1 is SGHNT and CDR2 is YYREEE (reference sequence). This CDR3 has 14 amino acids. The V and J ends lost 3 bases and 0 bases respectively, with 8 bases between them. Here the CDR3 DNA reads TGTGCCAGCAGCTCACGGAGGAGCACAGATACGCAGTATTTT. Protein: CASSSRRSTDTQYF.

V gene TRBV27 combines with J gene TRBJ2-7; 10 nucleotides agree with TRBD1. There are 14 residues in the CDR3. Germline V gene lookup returns CDR1 MNHEY and CDR2 SMNVEV (reference sequence). With 4 bases clipped from V and 5 bases from J, the junction kept 5 bases outside the gene matches. CDR3 coding DNA: TGTGCCAGCAGTTCAAGGACAGGGGGGCACGAGCAGTACTTC. This codes for CASSSRTGGHEQYF.

This clone was counted ten times or more. The V and J genes are TRBV7-9 and TRBJ2-5; TRBD2 aligns across 8 bases. Losses at the gene ends were 5 bases for V and 5 bases for J; bases not matched to a gene: 7. CDR3 length: 14 residues. The germline V gene has CDR1 SEHNR and CDR2 FQNEAQ (reference sequence). Here the CDR3 reads CASSLGLAAETQYF. CDR3 sequence (DNA): TGTGCCAGCAGCCTAGGACTAGCCGCGGAGACCCAGTACTTC.

The rearrangement joins TRBV5-4 to TRBJ2-3; 7 bases align to TRBD2. After removal of 0 bases from V and 1 base from J, the junction contained 8 bases not matched to a gene. Germline V gene sequence: CDR1 SGHNT, CDR2 YYREEE (reference sequence). The CDR3 extends over 17 amino acids. CDR3 residues: CASSLAGGGVGTDTQYF. CDR3 bases: TGTGCCAGCAGCTTGGCCGGTGGGGGGGTAGGCACAGATACGCAGTATTTT. Combining the CDR3 with reference TRBV5-4 and TRBJ2-3 gives the whole variable domain ETGVTQSPTHLIKTRGQQVTLRCSSQSGHNTVSWYQQALGQGPQFIFQYYREEENGRGNFPPRFSGLQFPNYSSELNVNALELDDSALYLCASSLAGGGVGTDTQYFGPGTRLTVL.

The chain has TRBV2 and TRBJ1-1, with D maybe TRBD1 (5 bases). This CDR3 is built from 11 residues. V dropped 10 bases and J dropped 5 bases, with 11 bases sitting between them. Germline V lookup: CDR1 SNHLY, CDR2 FYNNEI. DNA of the CDR3: TGTGCCACCGGGGGTATGACTGAAGCTTTCTTT. Translating gives CATGGMTEAFF.

The chain combines TRBV5-1 with TRBJ2-1; D may be TRBD1 or TRBD2 (5 bases each). V dropped 5 bases and J dropped 10 bases, with 19 bases sitting between them. This CDR3 contains 14 residues. Germline CDR1 and CDR2: SGHRS and YFSETQ. The CDR3 loop is CASRSGYGALEQFF. CDR3 nucleotide sequence: TGCGCCAGCAGGTCGGGTTACGGGGCCTTGGAGCAGTTCTTC. Complete variable domain (other parts from reference TRBV5-1 and TRBJ2-1): KAGVTQTPRYLIKTRGQQVTLSCSPISGHRSVSWYQQTPGQGLQFLFEYFSETQRNKGNFPGRFSGRQFSNSRSEMNVSTLELGDSALYLCASRSGYGALEQFFGPGTRLTVL.

This clone was counted at least ten times. The CDR3 loop is CASSLESSGVAYEQYF. CDR3 coding DNA: TGCGCCAGCAGCTTGGAGTCTAGCGGGGTCGCCTACGAGCAGTACTTC. The rearrangement links TRBV5-1 to TRBJ2-7, with 9 bases lining up with TRBD2. The trim removed 0 bases at V and 2 bases at J, leaving 6 bases unmatched. CDR1 is SGHRS and CDR2 is YFSETQ in the germline V gene. The CDR3 consists of 16 residues.

This rearrangement joins TRBV27 to TRBJ1-2, with D tentatively TRBD1 (6 bases). Deletions cut 6 bases from V and 4 bases from J, with 15 bases between. The V gene's germline CDR1 is MNHEY and CDR2 SMNVEV (reference sequence). CDR3 length: 14 residues. CDR3 DNA sequence: TGTGCCAGCAGGGGGGGGGCAGGTATCTATGGCTACACCTTC. It translates to CASRGGAGIYGYTF.

This clone was seen only a few times. The chain couples TRBV18 to TRBJ1-2; D ambiguous. Trimming cost V 1 base and J 10 bases, with 10 bases left between them. The CDR3 is made up of 12 amino acids. Germline-derived CDR1 and CDR2 are KGHSH and LQKENI. This chain's CDR3 is CASSPQTPLYTF. In DNA form, the CDR3 reads TGTGCCAGCTCACCACAGACACCCCTCTACACCTTC.

V usage is TRBV30 and J usage is TRBJ1-1; D gene unclear. CDR1 and CDR2 (germline): GTSNPN, SVGIG (reference sequence). V was clipped by 0 bases and J by 2 bases, with 7 bases between them. The CDR3 covers 13 residues. The CDR3 loop is CAWSVLGNTEAFF. CDR3 in DNA: TGTGCCTGGAGTGTTCTCGGAAACACTGAAGCTTTCTTT.

As concerns this clone: This sample also contains other DNA sequences that code for the same CDR3. The rearrangement joins TRBV5-1 to TRBJ2-1; the D gene could be TRBD1 or TRBD2 (5 bases each). Trimming shortened V by 2 bases and J by 4 bases, and 10 bases separated the two germline ends. This CDR3 spans 14 amino acids. The V gene's germline CDR1 is SGHRS and CDR2 YFSETQ. The CDR3 DNA is TGCGCCAGCAGCTTCGGGACGGTATACAATGAGCAGTTCTTC. This translates into CASSFGTVYNEQFF.

V is TRBV18 and J is TRBJ1-5; 7 bases line up with TRBD1. The CDR3 sequence is 15 residues long. Germline V gene lookup returns CDR1 KGHSH and CDR2 LQKENI. V was clipped by 2 bases and J by 9 bases; unmatched bases: 10. In DNA, the CDR3 is TGTGCCAGCTCACCATCGGGGACAGCCGGTCGGCCCCAGCATTTT. Residues: CASSPSGTAGRPQHF. The whole variable domain, filled in from reference TRBV18 and TRBJ1-5, reads NAGVMQNPRHLVRRRGQEARLRCSPMKGHSHVYWYRQLPEEGLKFMVYLQKENIIDESGMPKERFSAEFPKEGPSILRIQQVVRGDSAAYFCASSPSGTAGRPQHFGDGTRLSIL.

The genes are TRBV15 and TRBJ1-4, with 7 bases identical to TRBD1. Trimming took 0 bases from V and 7 from J; bases not matched to a gene: 8. CDR1 is LNHNV and CDR2 is YYDKDF in the germline V gene (reference sequence). CDR3 length equals 16 residues. This CDR3 is CATSRERGGWGEKLFF. As DNA, the CDR3 is TGTGCCACCAGCAGAGAGAGAGGGGGCTGGGGTGAAAAACTGTTTTTT.

CDR3 loop: CATSSPSKRVSSYNEQFF. CDR3 DNA: TGTGCCACCAGCAGTCCTAGCAAGAGGGTTAGCTCCTACAATGAGCAGTTCTTC. The chain has TRBV15 and TRBJ2-1; TRBD2 is a possible D gene (5 bases). The CDR3 totals 18 residues. CDR1 and CDR2 from the germline V gene are LNHNV and YYDKDF (reference sequence). The V and J ends lost 3 bases and 0 bases respectively, with 18 bases between them.

Notes on this clone: This sequence may be a read error, since a much larger clone differs from it by one base. V usage is TRBV4-1 and J usage is TRBJ2-5; 8 nucleotides align to TRBD2. CDR1 and CDR2 (germline): MGHRA, YSYEKL. This CDR3 region has 16 residues. The CDR3 loop reads CASSQGGGRIQGTQYF. The CDR3 coding sequence is TGCGCCAGCAGCCAAGGAGGCGGGAGGATTCAAGGGACCCAGTACTTC.

The rearrangement joins TRBV15 to TRBJ2-7; D tentatively fits TRBD1 or TRBD2 (7 bases each). The germline gives CDR1 LNHNV, CDR2 YYDKDF (reference sequence). The V and J ends lost 1 base and 6 bases respectively, with 16 bases between them. The CDR3 runs to 15 residues. CDR3 region: CATSRGVQGGPEQYF. The CDR3, as DNA: TGTGCCACCAGCAGAGGGGTTCAGGGGGGGCCCGAGCAGTACTTC.

V usage is TRBV6-6 and J usage is TRBJ2-5; possible D gene TRBD2, 6 bases. This CDR3 contains 12 residues. Germline lookup yields CDR1 MNHNY and CDR2 SVGAGI (reference sequence). Trimming removed 8 bases from V and 0 bases from J, with 7 bases in between. The CDR3 bases are TGTGCCAGCGGGGGGTACCAAGAGACCCAGTACTTC. Translated: CASGGYQETQYF.

This clone appeared many times. The genes are TRBV7-9 and TRBJ2-1, with D perhaps matching TRBD2 (5 bases). The V gene lost 3 bases and the J gene lost 7 bases, with 13 bases spanning the gap. Germline V gives CDR1 SEHNR, CDR2 FQNEAQ (reference sequence). The CDR3 spans 14 residues. The DNA of the CDR3 is TGTGCCAGCAGCTTGGGGTTCTCGGGGAATGAGCAGTTCTTC. It encodes CASSLGFSGNEQFF.

This chain joins TRBV5-1 and TRBJ2-1; no definite D call. The V end was cut by 0 bases, the J end by 7 bases, with 5 bases between. This CDR3 contains 12 residues. The germline CDR1 and CDR2 sequences are SGHRS and YFSETQ. The CDR3 DNA is TGCGCCAGCAGCTTGGTAGATAATGAGCAGTTCTTC. Translating gives CASSLVDNEQFF.

This chain connects TRBV11-1 to TRBJ2-6; possible D gene TRBD1, 6 bases. Germline V gene sequence: CDR1 SGHAT, CDR2 FQDESV (reference sequence). V lost 5 bases, J lost 2 bases, and 10 bases lay in between. The CDR3 has 15 amino acids. The chain's CDR3 is CASSTQGTGANVLTF. CDR3 nucleotides: TGTGCCAGCAGCACACAGGGTACTGGGGCCAACGTCCTGACTTTC.

This clone has only one observation. V usage is TRBV9 and J usage is TRBJ1-2; TRBD1 is a possible D gene (5 bases). V lost 1 base and J 2 bases, leaving 9 bases between the germline ends. CDR3 length: 14 amino acids. CDR1 is SGDLS, CDR2 YYNGEE, per germline. CDR3 nucleotides: TGTGCCAGCAGCGTACGGGACGGGAACTATGGCTACACCTTC. Amino acids: CASSVRDGNYGYTF.